This TCR beta chain was sequenced during a study of shared clonotypes between healthy human individuals. Whole-study results and caveats: Sorted-subset sequencing, rarefaction showed, was incomplete despite large depth.

Trimming at V came to 3 bases and at J to 3 bases, leaving 5 bases not matched to a gene. The CDR3 covers 15 residues. Germline V gene sequence: CDR1 SGHNT, CDR2 YYREEE (reference sequence). Points on this clone: Antigen specificity is unknown.

Cells designated naive CD8 were CD45RO-negative and were positively selected for CCR7, with terminally differentiated effector memory CD45RA+ cells excluded. Deep-level running was used for the assay. Several immunoSEQ plates received, in even portions, the genomic DNA of each subset. In replicate PCRs of sorted subsets, roughly 210 ng DNA, approximately 28,000 T cell genomes, was used. The protocol was immunoSEQ multiplex PCR, while the TCRdb copy is restricted to in-frame clones and leaves out a portion. The sample carries 1.5 million to 2.5 million clones, approximately 95% recorded once. The TCR originated in a man in his late teens or twenties in good health. The sequencing input was naive CD8+ T cells sorted from blood. V is TRBV5-4 and J is TRBJ2-3; 9 bases line up with TRBD1. The CDR3: CASSSQGARTDTQYF. Written as DNA, the CDR3 is TGTGCCAGCAGCTCACAGGGGGCGCGGACAGATACGCAGTATTTT.